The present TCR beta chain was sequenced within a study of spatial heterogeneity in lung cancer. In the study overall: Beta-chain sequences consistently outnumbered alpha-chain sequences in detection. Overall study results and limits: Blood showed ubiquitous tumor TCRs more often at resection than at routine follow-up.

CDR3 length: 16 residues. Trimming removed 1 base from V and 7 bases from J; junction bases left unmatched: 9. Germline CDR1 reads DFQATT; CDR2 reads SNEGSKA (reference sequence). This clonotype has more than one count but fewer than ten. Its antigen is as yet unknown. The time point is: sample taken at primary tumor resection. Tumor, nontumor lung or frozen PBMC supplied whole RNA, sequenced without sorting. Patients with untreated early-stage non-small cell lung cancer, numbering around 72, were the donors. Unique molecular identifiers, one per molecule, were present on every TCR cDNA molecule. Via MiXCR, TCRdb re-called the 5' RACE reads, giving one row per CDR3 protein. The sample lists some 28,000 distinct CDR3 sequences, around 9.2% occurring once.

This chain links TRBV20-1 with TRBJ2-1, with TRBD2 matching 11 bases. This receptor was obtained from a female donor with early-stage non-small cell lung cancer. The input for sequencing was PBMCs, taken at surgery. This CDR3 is CSARALSGRAGNEQFF. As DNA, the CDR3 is TGCAGTGCTAGAGCGCTTAGCGGGAGGGCGGGAAATGAGCAGTTCTTC.